This TCR beta chain was captured in a study of blood T cell repertoires in COVID-19. Study-level information: Both acute and convalescent COVID-19 samples were obtained from the United States, Italy and Spain.

Original processing methods: Amplification of reference gene primers was used by the study to estimate nucleated cell counts. Sequencing was performed with immunoSEQ multiplex PCR; in TCRdb, only in-frame clones are kept and a portion is missing. The DNA gave D and trimming, while V, J and clone size come from that table. The table has roughly 59,000 clones, more than 70% seen once. Germline V gene lookup returns CDR1 LGHDT and CDR2 YNNKEL (reference sequence). Trimming removed 2 bases at V and 8 bases at J, with 14 bases between. The CDR3 consists of 14 residues. The chain links TRBV3-1 (or the pseudogene TRBV3-2) to TRBJ2-3, with a tentative D call TRBD2 (6 bases). The clonotype comes from a human donor in a cohort sampled during active COVID-19. Source material: peripheral blood. Written as DNA, the CDR3 is TGTGCCAGCAGCCAAACGACTAGACATGTTACGCAGTATTTT. Translation gives CASSQTTRHVTQYF.